Shown below are 8 T cell receptor beta chains from a single sample sequenced in a study of CD8+ T cells in alopecia areata. Researchers sorted CD4+ cells into CD25+CD127- cells for about five patients. Extracted RNA was reverse transcribed, and the resulting cDNA served as sequencing template. Clones were read by immunoSEQ multiplex PCR, and TCRdb kept only the in-frame ones, dropping some. The sample lists about 13,000 clones, roughly 61% occurring once. Sequencing was carried out using CD4+ Tregs sorted from blood. These receptor sequences come from a human donor with alopecia areata.

The chain has TRBV6-1 and TRBJ1-3, with 7 bases matching TRBD1. The germline gives CDR1 MNHNS, CDR2 SASEGT. V shed 8 bases, J shed 1 base, and the junction held 8 bases outside the gene matches. The CDR3 covers 15 residues. In DNA form, the CDR3 reads TGTGCCAGCGCCCAGGGGGGTCCTTCTGGAAACACCATATATTTT. Its protein product is CASAQGGPSGNTIYF.

The genes are TRBV6-5 and TRBJ2-1; D possibly matches TRBD1 or TRBD2 (5 bases each). The ends were cut back, 5 bases at V and 8 bases at J, with 19 bases in the middle. The CDR3 is 15 amino acids. CDR1 is MNHEY and CDR2 is SVGAGI in the germline V gene. The CDR3 loop reads CASSRRDLAPYEQFF. DNA of the CDR3: TGTGCCAGCAGTCGCCGGGACCTAGCCCCCTATGAGCAGTTCTTC.

This clone came up once. The genes are TRBV9 and TRBJ2-1, with a tentative D call TRBD1 (6 bases). V lost 1 base, J lost 6 bases, and 20 bases lay in between. This CDR3 has 17 amino acids. Looked up from germline, CDR1 is SGDLS and CDR2 is YYNGEE. CDR3 protein: CASSVFSRGYIFNEQFF. CDR3 coding DNA: TGTGCCAGCAGCGTATTCTCCAGGGGTTACATCTTCAATGAGCAGTTCTTC.

This chain uses TRBV28 with TRBJ2-3; 9 bases agree with TRBD1. Germline V gives CDR1 MDHEN, CDR2 SYDVKM. V trimming: 5 bases; J trimming: 2 bases; junction bases outside the gene matches: 8. The CDR3 consists of 16 residues. The CDR3 DNA sequence: TGTGCCAGCAGTCCGAACAGGGGGCTTATCACAGATACGCAGTATTTT. It codes for CASSPNRGLITDTQYF.

The chain has TRBV5-4 and TRBJ2-7, with D perhaps matching TRBD1 or TRBD2 (6 bases each). CDR1 and CDR2 (germline): SGHNT, YYREEE (reference sequence). Trimming took 3 bases from V and 9 from J, leaving 22 bases between them. The CDR3 loop spans 15 amino acids. DNA of the CDR3: TGTGCCAGCAGCTCCAGCGACAGGAGGGGCACGAGGCAGTACTTC. Translated, it gives CASSSSDRRGTRQYF.

This clone was picked up one time. The chain employs TRBV5-1 and TRBJ2-2; D is perhaps TRBD1 or TRBD2 (5 bases each). Between the trimmed V and J ends, which lost 6 bases and 7 bases, there was a span of 22 bases. The CDR3 is made up of 16 amino acids. Germline loops: CDR1 SGHRS, CDR2 YFSETQ. CDR3 amino acids: CASTNTGTTFGGELFF. CDR3 coding DNA: TGCGCCAGCACCAACACCGGGACGACGTTTGGCGGGGAGCTGTTTTTT.

This clone appeared once. The chain employs TRBV7-8 and TRBJ2-1, with D possibly TRBD2 on 6 matching bases. The V end lost 5 bases, the J end lost 3 bases, and 11 bases lay between the germline ends. Germline lookup yields CDR1 SGHVS and CDR2 FQNEAQ. The CDR3 loop spans 14 amino acids. CDR3 DNA: TGTGCCAGCAGCATGGGACTCGGCTACAATGAGCAGTTCTTC. Its translation is CASSMGLGYNEQFF.

The chain has TRBV28 and TRBJ2-2; TRBD2 agrees at 8 bases. Germline V lookup: CDR1 MDHEN, CDR2 SYDVKM. After removal of 4 bases from V and 4 bases from J, the junction contained 8 bases not matched to a gene. There are 16 residues in the CDR3. CDR3 residues: CASSSLGLASTGELFF. CDR3 DNA: TGTGCCAGCAGTTCACTAGGACTAGCCTCCACCGGGGAGCTGTTTTTT.